A selection of T cell receptor beta chains follows, all from one sample in a study of T cells in Graves' hyperthyroidism and ophthalmopathy. From the multiplex PCR reads, TCRdb called clonotypes with MiXCR, one entry per CDR3 protein. The data hold roughly 720,000 distinct CDR3 sequences, with around 16% observed a single time. Sequenced input: blood. These TCRs come from a man aged 45-65 years with Graves' hyperthyroidism. Both conserved end residues are part of each CDR3.

v_call | cdr3_aa
TRBV12-5 | CASGPGTSGKNEQFF
TRBV9 | CASSPPSAEQFF
TRBV28 | CASSLVGRQLNTGELFF
TRBV20-1 | CSASRREAYEQYF
TRBV28 | CASSSRARSGNTIYF
TRBV19 | CASSIDPTNNEQFF
TRBV20-1 | CSASIAELGTDTQYF
TRBV2 | CASGLRKSTEAFF
TRBV28 | CASSPNPGLAGGADTQYF
TRBV7-3 | CASSRGQSTGELFF
TRBV6-2/TRBV6-3 | CASTHDGGWGNEQFF
TRBV12-3/TRBV12-4 | CASSFGWLVQETQYF
TRBV19 | CATERAGAYNEQFF
TRBV4-1 | CASSQVMWTAGPQHF
TRBV20-1 | CSANPLAGEGGEQFF
TRBV10-3 | CAISAGTGVSNQPQHF
TRBV27 | CASSPYRRAHEQYF
TRBV9 | CASSVEGTSGALTDTQYF
TRBV7-9 | CASSLTGGFDEQYF
TRBV6-2/TRBV6-3 | CASSYWFYNEQFF
TRBV4-1 | CASSLPRGEGEDQETQYF
TRBV24-1 | CATSDGGTGEQYF
TRBV6-2/TRBV6-3 | CASSYFGSYGYTF
TRBV7-2 | CASSRGYPNTEAFF
TRBV6-1 | CASSPFVDGVLSDNEKLFF
TRBV7-3 | CASSLIGPVYNEKLFF
TRBV12-3/TRBV12-4 | CASSRQLAGSRNEQFF
TRBV14 | CASSRRRGILSTDTQYF
TRBV18 | CASSPNLRDSTYGYTF
TRBV12-3/TRBV12-4 | CASSFRRYNEQFF
TRBV27 | CATCSLGLAEETQYF
TRBV6-1 | CASSGTPWETQYF
TRBV20-1 | CSARDLVTSGSYNEQFF
TRBV5-5 | CASSPRGSGRTLNTGELFF
TRBV6-1 | CAGRRQGAAGELFF
TRBV7-8 | CASSLALAGGPEQFF
TRBV29-1 | CSVGQDYYEQYF
TRBV2 | CASRSGTSGADFSYEQYF
TRBV30 | CAWSDSGLFTEAFF
TRBV20-1 | CSASGVGTSGSGETQYF
TRBV7-9 | CASSSVRGDGYTF